The present entry profiles one T cell receptor beta chain with its context. Its antigen is still unknown. The data belong to a study of cytomegalovirus exposure and HLA in healthy donors. Vbeta (60) and Jbeta (13) primers were used in the PCR. Clones were read by immunoSEQ multiplex PCR, and TCRdb kept only the in-frame ones, dropping some. The sample table includes 90,000 to 130,000 clones. Study findings and constraints: Altogether, about 160 TCR beta chains were recorded as cytomegalovirus-associated. The analysis excluded some indistinguishable V segments, including TRBV6-2 and TRBV6-3.

V was trimmed by 4 bases and J by 12 bases, leaving 22 bases between them. This CDR3 is built from 15 residues. Germline V CDR1 and CDR2: LNHDA, SQIVND (reference sequence). This sequence originates from a man aged 40-50 years in good health and CMV-seropositive. This chain uses TRBV19 with TRBJ1-5; D possibly corresponds to TRBD1 (5 bases). Source material: PBMCs. The CDR3 coding sequence is TGTGCCAGTAGTAAGGGGTTAAACGCACGGGAGCTCCAGCATTTT. Amino acids: CASSKGLNARELQHF.